These 21 T cell receptor beta chains were all obtained from the same sample, sequenced in a study of blood T cell repertoires in COVID-19. Sequencing used immunoSEQ multiplex PCR; TCRdb keeps in-frame clones, though not all of them. Here the sample spans some 250,000 clones, 80% to 90% being singletons. Sequenced sample: peripheral blood. These receptors were obtained from a man in his forties with active or convalescent COVID-19.

This sequence joins TRBV19 and TRBJ1-2; 8 bases map to TRBD1. J lost 4 bases, V lost 1 base, and 8 bases had no gene match. The CDR3 length is 16 residues. Germline V gives CDR1 LNHDA, CDR2 SQIVND (reference sequence). The CDR3 DNA sequence: TGTGCCAGTAGTATAGTGACAGGGGTGGGGTTCTATGGCTACACCTTC. Protein sequence: CASSIVTGVGFYGYTF.

The rearrangement links TRBV30 to TRBJ1-6, with 8 bases identical to TRBD1. The CDR3 is made up of 15 amino acids. Germline CDR1 is GTSNPN and CDR2 is SVGIG (reference sequence). V was clipped by 3 bases and J by 9 bases; unmatched bases: 10. The CDR3 here is CAWRPPDRDISPLHF. Written as DNA, the CDR3 is TGTGCCTGGAGGCCTCCGGACAGGGACATTTCACCCCTCCACTTT.

The chain uses TRBV6-5 and TRBJ2-1, with 9 bases matching TRBD2. Trimming cost V 6 bases and J 4 bases; bases outside gene matches: 7. The CDR3 spans 15 residues. Germline lookup yields CDR1 MNHEY and CDR2 SVGAGI. CDR3 coding DNA: TGTGCCAGCAGAACCGGGACTAGCAATTACAATGAGCAGTTCTTC. This gives the protein CASRTGTSNYNEQFF.

This chain uses TRBV6-5 with TRBJ1-4; D remains unclear. The germline V gene encodes CDR1 MNHEY and CDR2 SVGAGI. Trimming pared 10 bases from V and 3 bases from J, leaving 12 bases between. This CDR3 spans 13 amino acids. The DNA of the CDR3 is TGTGCCACCTCGCGAAAAGCTAATGAAAAACTGTTTTTT. It codes for CATSRKANEKLFF.

The chain recombines TRBV7-9 with TRBJ2-5, with 8 bases that match TRBD1. Per the germline V gene, CDR1 is SEHNR and CDR2 is FQNEAQ (reference sequence). V dropped 5 bases and J dropped 7; count of bases not matched to a gene: 9. The length of the CDR3 is 14 residues. This CDR3 reads CASSPDRGTATQYF. CDR3 nucleotide sequence: TGTGCCAGCAGCCCAGACAGGGGAACGGCGACCCAGTACTTC.

This clone has just one count. The rearrangement uses TRBV18 and TRBJ1-1; D is possibly TRBD1 (6 bases). Trimming pared 0 bases from V and 2 bases from J, leaving 10 bases between. This CDR3 has 15 amino acids. Germline V gives CDR1 KGHSH, CDR2 LQKENI. Here the CDR3 DNA reads TGTGCCAGCTCACCACCGACGGGACAAAACACTGAAGCTTTCTTT. It specifies CASSPPTGQNTEAFF.

The sample holds a few counts of this clone. This sequence joins TRBV19 and TRBJ2-2, with 14 positions matching TRBD2. There are 19 residues in the CDR3. Germline V lookup: CDR1 LNHDA, CDR2 SQIVND (reference sequence). V trimming: 4 bases; J trimming: 6 bases; junction bases outside the gene matches: 13. The CDR3 nucleotides read TGTGCCAGTAGTAAACCCACCGGACTAGCGGGAGGAGGAGCCGGGGAGCTGTTTTTT. Amino acid sequence: CASSKPTGLAGGGAGELFF. The entire variable domain, with the rest obtained from reference TRBV19 and TRBJ2-2, is as follows: DGGITQSPKYLFRKEGQNVTLSCEQNLNHDAMYWYRQDPGQGLRLIYYSQIVNDFQKGDIAEGYSVSREKKESFPLTVTSAQKNPTAFYLCASSKPTGLAGGGAGELFFGEGSRLTVL.

The V call is TRBV6-5, the J call TRBJ1-5; weak D call: TRBD1 (5 bases). Between the trimmed V and J ends, which lost 5 bases and 4 bases, there was a span of 15 bases. The CDR3 loop spans 15 amino acids. Germline-derived CDR1 and CDR2 are MNHEY and SVGAGI. The CDR3 here is CASSPGPGLNQPQHF. CDR3 nucleotide sequence: TGTGCCAGCAGTCCAGGTCCGGGACTAAATCAGCCCCAGCATTTT.

The chain couples TRBV11-2 to TRBJ2-7, with TRBD2 identical over 8 bases. The CDR3 loop spans 14 amino acids. Per the germline V gene, CDR1 is SGHAT and CDR2 is FQNNGV. V gave up 6 bases and J gave up 12 bases; unmatched junction bases: 16. The CDR3 nucleotides are TGTGCCAGCAGTTCGGGACTAGACCCCGAAACCCGGTACTTC. This encodes CASSSGLDPETRYF. The complete variable domain, with remaining parts taken from reference TRBV11-2 and TRBJ2-7, reads EAGVAQSPRYKIIEKRQSVAFWCNPISGHATLYWYQQILGQGPKLLIQFQNNGVVDDSQLPKDRFSAERLKGVDSTLKIQPAKLEDSAVYLCASSSGLDPETRYFGPGTRLTVT.

This clone was recorded once. The chain has TRBV19 and TRBJ1-3; 9 bases are a match to TRBD1. This CDR3 has 14 residues. Unmatched junction bases numbered 4, after V lost 7 bases and J lost 3 bases. Germline-derived CDR1 and CDR2 are LNHDA and SQIVND (reference sequence). CDR3 loop: CASTWTGVGNTIYF. The CDR3 coding sequence is TGTGCCAGTACATGGACAGGGGTTGGAAACACCATATATTTT.

This chain links TRBV7-6 with TRBJ1-6; a possible D gene is TRBD1 (6 bases). This CDR3 region has 13 residues. Trimming took 5 bases from V and 15 from J, leaving 17 bases between them. Germline V gene sequence: CDR1 SGHVS, CDR2 FNYEAQ. CDR3 sequence: CASSPSGGRHLHF. The CDR3 bases are TGTGCCAGCAGCCCCTCCGGGGGGCGGCACCTCCACTTT.

The chain joins TRBV4-1 to TRBJ1-4; TRBD1 matches 7 bases. The CDR3 is made up of 15 amino acids. Trimming cost V 3 bases and J 5 bases; bases outside gene matches: 6. Germline CDR1 MGHRA, CDR2 YSYEKL. CDR3 residues: CASSHPDRENEKLFF. In DNA form, the CDR3 reads TGCGCCAGCAGCCATCCCGACAGGGAGAATGAAAAACTGTTTTTT.

The chain employs TRBV7-9 and TRBJ1-2; tentative D call: TRBD1 (5 bases). This CDR3 comprises 13 residues. CDR1 SEHNR and CDR2 FQNEAQ come from the germline V gene (reference sequence). V was clipped by 7 bases and J by 1 base, with 10 bases between them. CDR3 amino acids: CASTVGLNYGYTF. The CDR3 coding sequence is TGTGCCAGCACTGTGGGGCTTAACTATGGCTACACCTTC.

This chain joins TRBV11-3 and TRBJ1-5; D gene unclear. This CDR3 spans 13 amino acids. The V end was cut by 1 base, the J end by 5 bases, with 6 bases between. Germline CDR1 and CDR2: SGHNT and YENEEA. CDR3 DNA: TGTGCCAGCAGCTTAGCCCAGGATCAGCCCCAGCATTTT. Protein: CASSLAQDQPQHF.

Written as DNA, the CDR3 is TGTGCCAGCAGTTACGGGACAGGGAATGGCTACACCTTC. Residues: CASSYGTGNGYTF. This sequence joins TRBV6-5 and TRBJ1-2, with 9 positions matching TRBD1. Germline CDR1 is MNHEY and CDR2 is SVGAGI. The CDR3 contains 13 residues. Trimming cost V 2 bases and J 6 bases; bases outside gene matches: 1.

The chain uses TRBV4-1 and TRBJ2-3; TRBD2 is a possible D gene (6 bases). The CDR3 runs to 17 residues. Germline loops: CDR1 MGHRA, CDR2 YSYEKL. V lost 0 bases, J lost 5 bases, and 18 bases lay in between. The CDR3 DNA reads as TGCGCCAGCAGCCAAGATCCGGCGGGACCCTTGGGAGATACGCAGTATTTT. Its translation: CASSQDPAGPLGDTQYF.

Only one count was recorded for this clone. V is TRBV5-1 and J is TRBJ1-6; D is undetermined. Trimming removed 2 bases from V and 8 bases from J, with 8 bases in between. The CDR3 extends over 13 amino acids. Per germline, CDR1 SGHRS and CDR2 YFSETQ. The CDR3 bases are TGCGCCAGCAGCTTAAACAGAGATTCACCCCTCCACTTT. It translates to CASSLNRDSPLHF.

The chain employs TRBV6-5 and TRBJ2-1; D gene unclear. The CDR3 length is 13 residues. Germline V gene data show CDR1 as MNHEY and CDR2 as SVGAGI. Between the trimmed V and J ends, which lost 6 bases and 7 bases, there was a span of 13 bases. The CDR3 here is CASRPSARNEQFF. The CDR3 region has the DNA TGTGCCAGCAGACCAAGTGCCCGGAATGAGCAGTTCTTC.

The chain recombines TRBV11-2 with TRBJ2-3; TRBD2 agrees at 9 bases. Germline V lookup: CDR1 SGHAT, CDR2 FQNNGV. V shed 0 bases and J 4 bases; nucleotides not matched to a gene: 11. This CDR3 is 18 amino acids long. The CDR3 nucleotides read TGTGCCAGCAGCTTAGATCAGTCGCGGGGGGGCCCTTCAGATACGCAGTATTTT. Translating gives CASSLDQSRGGPSDTQYF.

CDR3 amino acids: CASSPTGYGYTF. CDR3 coding DNA: TGCGCCAGCAGCCCGACAGGGTACGGCTACACCTTC. This chain joins TRBV4-1 and TRBJ1-2; 7 bases fit TRBD1. V shed 4 bases and J 8 bases; nucleotides not matched to a gene: 4. The germline V gene encodes CDR1 MGHRA and CDR2 YSYEKL. CDR3 length: 12 amino acids.

The chain couples TRBV19 to TRBJ1-5; a possible D gene is TRBD1 (5 bases). This CDR3 is built from 14 residues. Germline V CDR1 and CDR2: LNHDA, SQIVND (reference sequence). V was trimmed by 6 bases and J by 3 bases, leaving 12 bases between them. The CDR3 DNA follows: TGTGCCAGTAGCAGCCCGACAGACAATCAGCCCCAGCATTTT. As protein: CASSSPTDNQPQHF.